A single T cell receptor beta chain is shown here with its context. The data originate from a study of Ad26.COV2.S vaccination and SARS-CoV-2 variants. Per germline, CDR1 SGHVS and CDR2 FQNEAQ. V dropped 7 bases and J dropped 4 bases, with 19 bases sitting between them. CDR3 size: 15 residues. The protocol was immunoSEQ multiplex PCR, while the TCRdb copy is restricted to in-frame clones and leaves out a portion. The sample holds approximately 280,000 clones, around 87% seen once. This sample's treatment: roughly 18 received Ad26.COV2.S at low or high dose, single or two shots; about five received placebo; per-sample allocation not given. Day 63 after the first vaccine or placebo injection was the time point for sampling.

This receptor was obtained from a person aged 18 to 65 who received the Ad26.COV2.S COVID-19 vaccine or a placebo. The sequencing here drew on peripheral blood, taken in a trial of Ad26.COV2.S vaccine versus placebo. This sequence joins TRBV7-8 and TRBJ2-5, with a weak D call TRBD1 (5 bases). The CDR3 nucleotides read TGTGCCAGCAACCCCCGGTGGGCAGGGCCAGAGACCCAGTACTTC. This translates into CASNPRWAGPETQYF.